This T cell receptor beta chain was observed in a study of T cell repertoires in cytomegalovirus infection. The study's findings and limits: The response measured ex vivo was dominated by TCR beta clonotypes (HLA-C-restricted and CMV-specific).

With regard to this clonotype: Its antigen is not identified.

Germline V CDR1 and CDR2: ENHRY, SYGVKD. J gave up 6 bases and V 6 bases, and 4 bases lay outside the gene matches. The CDR3 consists of 13 residues. From the reads, TCRdb called clonotypes with MiXCR, one entry per CDR3 protein. There are hundreds of thousands of distinct CDR3 sequences in the sample; approximately 24% occur only once, and less than 10% lies in the top ten. The chain has TRBV10-3 and TRBJ2-7; 11 nucleotides agree with TRBD1. Sequencing input: CD8+ T cells from PBMCs. The receptor's source is a human donor in good health (CMV status not recorded). Some clones in this sample may be carry-over from other donors' samples. In nucleotides, the CDR3 is TGTGCCATCAGGGTGGGGACAGGGGGCGAGCAGTACGTC. This codes for CAIRVGTGGEQYV.